These T cell receptor beta chains were read from a single sample in a study of blood T cell repertoires in COVID-19. Assay used: immunoSEQ multiplex PCR; TCRdb lists only in-frame clones, some missing. Among 250,000 to 350,000 clones, 85% to 90% were seen once, and the ten largest hold 3.5% to 4.5%. The specimen sequenced was PBMCs or T cells enriched from blood (not recorded which). These receptor sequences come from a young woman with acute COVID-19. Each CDR3 is given with its conserved first and last residue. The order of the fields is clone size, J gene, V gene, D gene, CDR3 DNA, CDR3 protein. D genes are given only for firm matches. Clone size appears in some rows only: once, few, many, or a class for an expanded clone.

NA | TRBJ2-1 | TRBV19 | TRBD2 | TGTGCCAGTAGTATAGCAGCGGGAGGAATATATGAGCAGTTCTTC | CASSIAAGGIYEQFF
NA | TRBJ1-6 | TRBV11-3 | NA | TGTGCCAGCAGCAAACACAGGATTCCTGCCCTCCACTTT | CASSKHRIPALHF
NA | TRBJ2-1 | TRBV27 | NA | TGTGCCAGCACGAAAGCCCGAGGCAGGGGCCACAATGAGCAGTTCTTC | CASTKARGRGHNEQFF
NA | TRBJ1-2 | TRBV5-5 | NA | TGTGCCAGCAGGAGGACAGACAACTATGGCTACACCTTC | CASRRTDNYGYTF
NA | TRBJ2-3 | TRBV27 | TRBD1 | TGTGCCAGCAGCCGGGACAGGGACGTAGATACGCAGTATTTT | CASSRDRDVDTQYF
few | TRBJ1-1 | TRBV7-3 | TRBD1 | TGTGCCAGCAGCCCTCAGGGGGACACTGAAGCTTTCTTT | CASSPQGDTEAFF
NA | TRBJ1-1 | TRBV6-1 | NA | TGTGCCAGCAGTGAGACACCTAACACTGAAGCTTTCTTT | CASSETPNTEAFF
NA | TRBJ2-7 | TRBV28 | NA | TGTGCCAGCAGTCCCGGACAGTCCTACGAGCAGTACTTC | CASSPGQSYEQYF
few | TRBJ1-3 | TRBV28 | TRBD1 | TGTGCCAGTCATCCTGGGACAGGGCCTGGAAACACCATATATTTT | CASHPGTGPGNTIYF
NA | TRBJ1-2 | TRBV24-1 | TRBD1 | TGTGCCACCAGTGATTCTCGACAGGGCCCTCATGATGGCTACACCTTC | CATSDSRQGPHDGYTF
NA | TRBJ2-6 | TRBV27 | NA | TGTGCCAGCAGTTTTGGGGCCTTCGGGGGAAACCACTCTGGGGCCAACGTCCTGACTTTC | CASSFGAFGGNHSGANVLTF
NA | TRBJ2-7 | TRBV6-5 | NA | TGTGCCAGCAGTTACTCGATGGGGCTCTACGAGCAGTACTTC | CASSYSMGLYEQYF
NA | TRBJ1-1 | TRBV19 | NA | TGTGCCAGTACTACCGGACATATGAACACTGAAGCTTTCTTT | CASTTGHMNTEAFF
NA | TRBJ1-1 | TRBV7-3 | NA | TGTGCCAGCAGCGCCACAGTCAACACTGAAGCTTTCTTT | CASSATVNTEAFF
NA | TRBJ2-2 | TRBV5-6 | TRBD2 | TGTGCCAGCAGTCCACAGGGACTAGCGGAAACCTACACCGGGGAGCTGTTTTTT | CASSPQGLAETYTGELFF
NA | TRBJ2-1 | TRBV6-5 | TRBD2 | TGTGCCAGCAACCCTAGCGGGATCTCAGGGGATGAGCAGTTCTTC | CASNPSGISGDEQFF
once | TRBJ1-6 | TRBV30 | TRBD1 | TGTGCCTGGAGTGTAACAGGGGTTGGTAATTCACCCCTCCACTTT | CAWSVTGVGNSPLHF
NA | TRBJ2-1 | TRBV11-3 | TRBD2 | TGTGCCAGCAGCCATGGGGGCGGGAGGGGTGAGCAGTTCTTC | CASSHGGGRGEQFF
NA | TRBJ2-2 | TRBV28 | TRBD2 | TGTGCCAGCAGTTTAAGGACTAGCGGGAGGGCCGCGGAGCTGTTTTTT | CASSLRTSGRAAELFF
NA | TRBJ2-5 | TRBV7-9 | TRBD1 | TGTGCCAGCAGTCGGACAGGGGCCGCTCCAGGGGGGACCCAGTACTTC | CASSRTGAAPGGTQYF
NA | TRBJ2-1 | TRBV5-3 | TRBD1 | TGTGCCAGAAGCGTAGACAGGGGGAGCCTATACAATGAGCAGTTCTTC | CARSVDRGSLYNEQFF
NA | TRBJ1-1 | TRBV30 | TRBD1 | TGTGCCTGGCTCAGGCAGGGGGCTAGTGAAGCTTTCTTT | CAWLRQGASEAFF
NA | TRBJ2-7 | TRBV5-4 | NA | TGTGCCAGCAGCAAGGCCCCCCAGGGCTACGAGCAGTACTTC | CASSKAPQGYEQYF
NA | TRBJ2-3 | TRBV18 | NA | TGTGCCAGCTCACCGGGACTGACAGATACGCAGTATTTT | CASSPGLTDTQYF
NA | TRBJ1-1 | TRBV7-2 | TRBD1 | TGTGCCAGCAGCTTATCTGGGACAGCGGGTGAAGCTTTCTTT | CASSLSGTAGEAFF
NA | TRBJ2-5 | TRBV2 | NA | TGTGCCAGCAGTGGTGACAGGAGAGCGGAGACCCAGTACTTC | CASSGDRRAETQYF
NA | TRBJ2-1 | TRBV5-6 | TRBD2 | TGTGCCAGCAGCTCTCAAGCGGGAAGTTACTCCAATGAGCAGTTCTTC | CASSSQAGSYSNEQFF
NA | TRBJ2-1 | TRBV11-2 | NA | TGTGCCAGCAGTCCCGGGACAAAGCAGTTCTTC | CASSPGTKQFF